The T cell receptor (beta chain) under discussion was sequenced for a study of blood T cells in healthy people across ages. V was pared by 8 bases and J by 13 bases, with 18 bases between. The CDR3 runs 12 residues. The second PCR ran roughly 7 to 12 cycles with a sample-barcoded 5' primer and J-beta primers. TCRdb re-called the 5' RACE reads with MiXCR, one entry per CDR3 protein. The sample yields hundreds of thousands of distinct CDR3 sequences, roughly 41% seen once. This clonotype was obtained from a woman aged 60-75 years in good health. V is TRBV12-3 or TRBV12-4 and J is TRBJ2-1; D is uncertain. Sequencing was carried out using blood. DNA for the CDR3: TGTGCCAGCTCGCCTCTACAAGAGACCCAGTTCTTC. It encodes CASSPLQETQFF.